The rows below give T cell receptor beta chains drawn from one sample of a study of T cells in Graves' hyperthyroidism and ophthalmopathy. TCRdb re-derived calls from the multiplex PCR reads in MiXCR, one entry per CDR3 protein. In the table there are approximately 870,000 distinct CDR3 sequences, 35% to 45% of which are singletons. The sequenced sample consisted of blood. These receptors were collected from a man younger than 30 with Graves' hyperthyroidism. The CDR3 runs from the conserved cysteine through the conserved F or W. D genes are given only for firm matches. Clone size is given for some rows only: seen once, a few or many times, or a class if the clone is expanded.

TGTGCCAGCCGATCGGAACTTAAGCTAAACACCGGGGAGCTGTTTTTT	CASRSELKLNTGELFF	NA	NA	TRBV12-3/TRBV12-4	16	TRBJ2-2
TGTGCCAAAGGCCCAGGGTCGGTTGGGGCCAACGTCCTGACTTTC	CAKGPGSVGANVLTF	few	NA	TRBV7-9	15	TRBJ2-6
TGCAGTGCCAGCGAGGGAACGAACACTGAAGCTTTCTTT	CSASEGTNTEAFF	many	NA	TRBV20-1	13	TRBJ1-1
TGTGCCAGCTCACCACCTGACTTGGGAGAGACCCAGTACTTC	CASSPPDLGETQYF	once	NA	TRBV6-5	14	TRBJ2-5
TGTGCCAGCGGCCCGGGACAGCCGAACACCGGGGAGCTGTTTTTT	CASGPGQPNTGELFF	few	TRBD1	TRBV6-1	15	TRBJ2-2
TGTGCCACCAGTGATCCGAGGGAGGGGGTCAAAAACATTCAGTACTTC	CATSDPREGVKNIQYF	NA	NA	TRBV12-3/TRBV12-4	16	TRBJ2-4
TGTGCCACCAGTGATTTAGGGACTAGCGGCGCCCAAGAGACCCAGTACTTC	CATSDLGTSGAQETQYF	NA	TRBD2	TRBV24-1	17	TRBJ2-5
TGCAGCGCCCCTGGCCGGAACACTGAAGCTTTCTTT	CSAPGRNTEAFF	many	NA	TRBV29-1	12	TRBJ1-1
TGTGCCATCAGTGCGGGACAGGGAGTTAACACTGAAGCTTTCTTT	CAISAGQGVNTEAFF	many	TRBD1	TRBV10-3	15	TRBJ1-1
TGTGCCTGGACCCTAGCGGGGAACTACGAGCAGTACTTC	CAWTLAGNYEQYF	NA	TRBD2	TRBV30	13	TRBJ2-7
TGCGCCAGCAGCCTGGCCGGGGAGATGAATTCACCCCTCCACTTT	CASSLAGEMNSPLHF	many	NA	TRBV5-1	15	TRBJ1-6
TGTGCCATCAGTGATAATGACCCCAGAAATTCACCCCTCCACTTT	CAISDNDPRNSPLHF	NA	NA	TRBV7-9	15	TRBJ1-6
TGTGCCAGCAGCCAAACAGCGTATCAGCCCCAGCATTTT	CASSQTAYQPQHF	few	NA	TRBV7-2	13	TRBJ1-5
TGTGCCAGCAGCTCCAACCACGCCCTTTCACCCCTCCACTTT	CASSSNHALSPLHF	many	NA	TRBV7-2	14	TRBJ1-6
TGTGCCAGCAGTGGGCCCCCCGATTCCTACGAGCAGTACTTC	CASSGPPDSYEQYF	NA	NA	TRBV2	14	TRBJ2-7
TGTGCCAGCAGTTACGGCCAGGGAGCGGGCAATCAGCCCCAGCATTTT	CASSYGQGAGNQPQHF	NA	NA	TRBV7-9	16	TRBJ1-5
TGCAGTGCTTCCGGGACAGGGGTGCACGAGCAGTACTTC	CSASGTGVHEQYF	NA	TRBD1	TRBV20-1	13	TRBJ2-7
TGTGCCAGCGAACGCACCACGAACACCGGGGAGCTGTTTTTT	CASERTTNTGELFF	NA	NA	TRBV6-5	14	TRBJ2-2
TGTGCCAGCGCGTCGGGACATTCCTACGAGCAGTACTTC	CASASGHSYEQYF	many	NA	TRBV9	13	TRBJ2-7
TGCGCCAGCAGCCAAGATCTTGTGACAGGATACGAGCAGTACTTC	CASSQDLVTGYEQYF	few	NA	TRBV4-1	15	TRBJ2-7
TGCAGTCTCGGACAGTACACTGAAGCTTTCTTT	CSLGQYTEAFF	NA	NA	TRBV29-1	11	TRBJ1-1
TGTGCCAGCAGGGACAGCTTGAACACTGAAGCTTTCTTT	CASRDSLNTEAFF	many	NA	TRBV2	13	TRBJ1-1
TGTGCCAGCACCCAAGAGGGGGTAGGCACTGAAGCTTTCTTT	CASTQEGVGTEAFF	NA	NA	TRBV7-9	14	TRBJ1-1
TGCAGTGCGGACAGGGGTGACACTGAAGCTTTCTTT	CSADRGDTEAFF	few	TRBD1	TRBV20-1	12	TRBJ1-1
TGTGCCATCAGTGACCTAGCGGGAGGGCCAGGGTCCGAGACCCAGTACTTC	CAISDLAGGPGSETQYF	many	TRBD2	TRBV10-3	17	TRBJ2-5
TGCGCCAGCAGCGTTGGGACCGATGGGGGAGATTCACCCCTCCACTTT	CASSVGTDGGDSPLHF	NA	NA	TRBV5-1	16	TRBJ1-6
TGTGCCAGCAGTCCCTTCCCCCCGAACACTGAAGCTTTCTTT	CASSPFPPNTEAFF	many	NA	TRBV25-1	14	TRBJ1-1
TGCAGCGAACTGGACGGGAACACTGAAGCTTTCTTT	CSELDGNTEAFF	NA	NA	TRBV29-1	12	TRBJ1-1
TGTGCCAGCAGCTGGGGGGCAGGGCAAGGGTACGAGCAGTACTTC	CASSWGAGQGYEQYF	NA	NA	TRBV7-3	15	TRBJ2-7
TGTGCCAGCAGTTTCTACTACCGGGACGGGGAGGGCGAGCAGTACTTC	CASSFYYRDGEGEQYF	few	TRBD2	TRBV12-3/TRBV12-4	16	TRBJ2-7
TGCAGCGTTGAAGATCTTTCCCCCGAAGAGACCCAGTACTTC	CSVEDLSPEETQYF	few	NA	TRBV29-1	14	TRBJ2-5